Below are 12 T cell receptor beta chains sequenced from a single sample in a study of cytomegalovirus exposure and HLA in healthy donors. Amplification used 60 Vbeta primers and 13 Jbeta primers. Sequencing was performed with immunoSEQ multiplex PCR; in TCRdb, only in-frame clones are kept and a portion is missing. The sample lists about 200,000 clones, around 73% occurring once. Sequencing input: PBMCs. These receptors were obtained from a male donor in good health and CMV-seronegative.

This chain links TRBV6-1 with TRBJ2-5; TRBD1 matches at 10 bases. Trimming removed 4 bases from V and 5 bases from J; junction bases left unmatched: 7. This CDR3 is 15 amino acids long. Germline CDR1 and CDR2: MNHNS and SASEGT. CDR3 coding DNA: TGTGCCAGCAGTGGGCGACAGGGGGCGGCCGAGACCCAGTACTTC. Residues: CASSGRQGAAETQYF.

The CDR3 protein is CASSLGQGWKGEQFF. The DNA of the CDR3 is TGTGCCAGCAGCCTGGGACAGGGGTGGAAGGGTGAGCAGTTCTTC. The chain uses TRBV7-2 and TRBJ2-1, with 10 positions matching TRBD1. V lost 5 bases to trimming and J lost 9 bases; unmatched junction nucleotides: 10. Germline CDR1 and CDR2: SGHTA and FQGNSA. There are 15 residues in the CDR3. Looking up the rest from reference TRBV7-2 and TRBJ2-1 gives the full variable domain: GAGVSQSPSNKVTEKGKDVELRCDPISGHTALYWYRQSLGQGLEFLIYFQGNSAPDKSGLPSDRFSAERTGGSVSTLTIQRTQQEDSAVYLCASSLGQGWKGEQFFGPGTRLTVL.

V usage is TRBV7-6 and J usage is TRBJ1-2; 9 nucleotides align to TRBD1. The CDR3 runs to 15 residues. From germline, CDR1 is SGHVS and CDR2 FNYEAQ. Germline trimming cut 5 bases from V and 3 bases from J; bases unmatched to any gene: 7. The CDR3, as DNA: TGTGCCAGCAGCACCCTCGGGACAGGGTACTATGGCTACACCTTC. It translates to CASSTLGTGYYGYTF.

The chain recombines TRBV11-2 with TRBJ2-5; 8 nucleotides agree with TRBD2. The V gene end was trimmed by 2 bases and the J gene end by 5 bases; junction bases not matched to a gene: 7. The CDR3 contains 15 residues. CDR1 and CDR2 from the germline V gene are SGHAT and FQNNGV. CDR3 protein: CASSLSGRAGETQYF. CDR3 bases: TGTGCCAGCAGCTTATCCGGGAGGGCGGGGGAGACCCAGTACTTC.

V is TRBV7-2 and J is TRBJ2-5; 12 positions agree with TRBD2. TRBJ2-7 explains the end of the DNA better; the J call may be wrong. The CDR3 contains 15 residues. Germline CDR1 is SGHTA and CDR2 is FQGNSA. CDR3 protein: CASSYGLAGSYEQYF. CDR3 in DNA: TGTGCCAGCAGCTACGGACTAGCGGGGTCTTACGAGCAGTACTTC.

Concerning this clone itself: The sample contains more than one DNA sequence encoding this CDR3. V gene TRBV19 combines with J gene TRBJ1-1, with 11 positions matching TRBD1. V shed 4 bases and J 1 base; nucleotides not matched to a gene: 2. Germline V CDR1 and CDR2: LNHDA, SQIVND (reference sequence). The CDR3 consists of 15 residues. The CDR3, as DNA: TGTGCCAGTAGTACAGGGACAGGGGGGAACACTGAAGCTTTCTTT. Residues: CASSTGTGGNTEAFF. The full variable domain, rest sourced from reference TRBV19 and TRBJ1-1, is DGGITQSPKYLFRKEGQNVTLSCEQNLNHDAMYWYRQDPGQGLRLIYYSQIVNDFQKGDIAEGYSVSREKKESFPLTVTSAQKNPTAFYLCASSTGTGGNTEAFFGQGTRLTVV.

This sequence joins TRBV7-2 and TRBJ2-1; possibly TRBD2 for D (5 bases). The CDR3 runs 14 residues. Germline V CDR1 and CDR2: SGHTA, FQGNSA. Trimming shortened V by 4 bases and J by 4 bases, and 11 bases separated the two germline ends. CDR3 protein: CASSSRRTYNEQFF. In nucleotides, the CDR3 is TGTGCCAGCAGCTCCCGGCGGACTTACAATGAGCAGTTCTTC.

The CDR3 here is CASSYGQTVTSTDTQYF. CDR3 sequence (DNA): TGTGCCAGCAGTTACGGACAGACAGTAACTAGCACAGATACGCAGTATTTT. The chain carries TRBV28 and TRBJ2-3; tentative D call: TRBD1 (6 bases). V shed 4 bases and J shed 0 bases, with 17 bases lying between them. Germline values: CDR1 MDHEN, CDR2 SYDVKM. CDR3 size: 17 residues.

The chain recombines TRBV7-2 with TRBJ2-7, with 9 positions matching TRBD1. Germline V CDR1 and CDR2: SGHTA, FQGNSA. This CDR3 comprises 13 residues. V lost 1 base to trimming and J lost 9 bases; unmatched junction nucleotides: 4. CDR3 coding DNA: TGTGCCAGCAGCTTAGACAGGGGGCTAGGGCAGTACTTC. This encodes CASSLDRGLGQYF.

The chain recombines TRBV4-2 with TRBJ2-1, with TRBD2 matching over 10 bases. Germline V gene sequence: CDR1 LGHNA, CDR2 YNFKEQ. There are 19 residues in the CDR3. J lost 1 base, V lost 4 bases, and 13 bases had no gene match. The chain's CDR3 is CASSLNGAGGPGSYNEQFF. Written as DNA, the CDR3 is TGTGCCAGCAGCCTGAATGGAGCGGGAGGGCCAGGATCCTACAATGAGCAGTTCTTC.

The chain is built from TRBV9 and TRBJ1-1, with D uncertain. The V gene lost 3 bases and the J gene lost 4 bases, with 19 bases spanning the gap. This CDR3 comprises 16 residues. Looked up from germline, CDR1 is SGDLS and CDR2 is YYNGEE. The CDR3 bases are TGTGCCAGCAGCGCTACCTCATCGGAGGGATCCACTGAAGCTTTCTTT. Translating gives CASSATSSEGSTEAFF.

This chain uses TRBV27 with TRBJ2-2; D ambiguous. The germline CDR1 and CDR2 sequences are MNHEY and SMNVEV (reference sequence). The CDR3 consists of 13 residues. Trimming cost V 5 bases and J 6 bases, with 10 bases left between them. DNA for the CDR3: TGTGCCAGCAGTCCGTATCCCCCCGGGGAGCTGTTTTTT. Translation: CASSPYPPGELFF.